This T cell receptor beta chain was documented in a study of T-cell reconstitution after alpha-beta-depleted transplantation in children. As concerns this clonotype: Its cognate antigen is unknown.

Using unique molecular identifiers, the investigators prepared the TCRbeta library. TCRdb processed the PCR reads anew with MiXCR; each CDR3 protein has one entry. The sample lists 700,000 or so distinct CDR3 sequences, 13% occurring once. With 0 bases removed from V and 3 bases from J, the gap between germline ends came to 19 bases. Germline CDR1 is SGHAT and CDR2 is FQNNGV. The CDR3 has 18 amino acids. Regarding the study as a whole: T-cell counts and diversity at one year following transplant were attributed mainly to newly produced T cells. Expanded graft clones, several hundred of them, were reportedly the source of alpha-beta T cells about two months after transplant.

The chain recombines TRBV11-2 with TRBJ2-3; D perhaps matches TRBD1 (8 bases). The sequenced sample was PBMCs, obtained before TCRalphabeta/CD19-depleted stem cell transplant. This sequence was found in a girl between 2 and 10 years old with congenital amegakaryocytic thrombocytopenia, due to receive a stem cell transplant. CDR3 DNA sequence: TGTGCCAGCAGCTTAGACCAATCGTACAGGGGGGGAACAGATACGCAGTATTTT. Translated, it gives CASSLDQSYRGGTDTQYF. Supplemented by reference TRBV11-2 and TRBJ2-3, the full variable domain reads EAGVAQSPRYKIIEKRQSVAFWCNPISGHATLYWYQQILGQGPKLLIQFQNNGVVDDSQLPKDRFSAERLKGVDSTLKIQPAKLEDSAVYLCASSLDQSYRGGTDTQYFGPGTRLTVL.